The 21 T cell receptor beta chains reported below all come from one sample, sequenced in a study of T cell repertoires in cytomegalovirus infection. TCRdb fed the reads into MiXCR, producing one record per CDR3 protein. Among roughly 230,000 distinct CDR3 sequences listed, over 15% were seen once. What was sequenced was CD8+ T cells from PBMCs. These receptors all come from a human donor in good health (CMV status not recorded). Some clones in this sample may be carry-over from other donors' samples.

The rearrangement links TRBV6-5 to TRBJ2-2, with unresolved D. The germline gives CDR1 MNHEY, CDR2 SVGAGI. CDR3 length equals 15 residues. The V gene lost 6 bases and the J gene lost 4 bases, with 15 bases spanning the gap. The chain's CDR3 is CASSDRPWGTGELFF. The CDR3 DNA is TGTGCCAGCAGCGATAGGCCGTGGGGCACCGGGGAGCTGTTTTTT.

This clonotype has only a few counts. This sequence joins TRBV15 and TRBJ1-2; D is possibly TRBD1 (6 bases). Trimming pared 0 bases from V and 8 bases from J, leaving 22 bases between. CDR3 size: 17 residues. Germline lookup yields CDR1 LNHNV and CDR2 YYDKDF (reference sequence). The CDR3 DNA reads TGTGCCACCAGCAGAGATCAGGTCGCTCCGGGGGCTAGGGGCTACACCTTC. Its translation: CATSRDQVAPGARGYTF.

The chain has TRBV20-1 and TRBJ2-7, with TRBD1 as a possible D gene (5 bases). With 3 bases removed from V and 3 bases from J, the gap between germline ends came to 12 bases. Germline CDR1 reads DFQATT; CDR2 reads SNEGSKA (reference sequence). The CDR3 sequence is 13 residues long. In DNA form, the CDR3 reads TGCAGTGCTAGTGCCAGGGTGGGCTACGAGCAGTACTTC. This encodes CSASARVGYEQYF.

This sequence joins TRBV20-1 and TRBJ2-7, with D possibly called TRBD1 or TRBD2 (5 bases each). The CDR3 spans 17 residues. Deletions cut 0 bases from V and 0 bases from J, with 18 bases between. Germline V CDR1 and CDR2: DFQATT, SNEGSKA (reference sequence). CDR3 sequence reads: CSARDDPGRLSSYEQYF. Here the CDR3 DNA reads TGCAGTGCTAGAGATGATCCGGGACGGCTGAGCTCCTACGAGCAGTACTTC.

In its sample, this clonotype was seen many times. This sequence joins TRBV7-2 and TRBJ1-1, with D perhaps TRBD1 (6 bases). V was trimmed by 6 bases and J by 1 base, leaving 9 bases between them. The length of the CDR3 is 13 residues. CDR1 is SGHTA and CDR2 is FQGNSA in the germline V gene. CDR3 residues: CASRPDRNTEAFF. The CDR3 DNA follows: TGTGCCAGCAGACCGGACAGGAACACTGAAGCTTTCTTT.

The chain links TRBV5-1 to TRBJ2-1; 7 bases match TRBD1. CDR3 length: 15 amino acids. V shed 4 bases and J 7 bases; nucleotides not matched to a gene: 11. The germline V gene has CDR1 SGHRS and CDR2 YFSETQ. The CDR3 DNA reads TGCGCCAGCAGCCGTCACGACAGGGAAGGTAATGAGCAGTTCTTC. Residues: CASSRHDREGNEQFF.

The chain is built from TRBV20-1 and TRBJ2-7; 7 bases agree with TRBD2. This CDR3 is built from 15 residues. Germline V gene lookup returns CDR1 DFQATT and CDR2 SNEGSKA (reference sequence). The junction had 12 bases not matched to a gene; V was cut back by 5 bases and J by 2 bases. CDR3 loop: CSAWGKGGFTYEQYF. CDR3 DNA sequence: TGCAGTGCTTGGGGAAAGGGAGGGTTCACCTACGAGCAGTACTTC.

This clonotype was detected many times. The chain employs TRBV12-3 or TRBV12-4 and TRBJ2-6, with D unresolved. This CDR3 spans 19 amino acids. Deletions cut 2 bases from V and 2 bases from J, with 19 bases between. The CDR3: CASSLSSFAEYAGANVLTF. Written as DNA, the CDR3 is TGTGCCAGCAGTTTATCGTCCTTCGCGGAGTACGCTGGGGCCAACGTCCTGACTTTC.

There are many counts of this clonotype. The chain recombines TRBV6-2 or TRBV6-3 with TRBJ2-7; D ambiguous. The CDR3 is 13 residues long. V lost 7 bases, J lost 6 bases, and 16 bases lay in between. CDR1 and CDR2 (germline): MNHEY, SVGEGT. CDR3: CASTLSNRREQYF. In DNA form, the CDR3 reads TGTGCCAGCACCTTAAGTAACCGACGCGAGCAGTACTTC.

This clonotype was counted a few times. The chain joins TRBV3-1 to TRBJ2-7; D unclear. V was cut by 0 bases and J by 0 bases, with 9 bases left in between. The CDR3 has 15 residues. CDR1 and CDR2 from the germline V gene are LGHDT and YNNKEL (reference sequence). CDR3 DNA: TGTGCCAGCAGCCAAGATTTGGGCAGCTCCTACGAGCAGTACTTC. It is translated as CASSQDLGSSYEQYF.

To note about this clonotype: One base away lies a much larger clone, so this may be a sequencing read error. J is TRBJ1-1 and V is TRBV5-5; D ambiguous. The V end lost 2 bases, the J end lost 1 base, and 6 bases lay between the germline ends. Germline CDR1 and CDR2: SGHKS and YYEKEE (reference sequence). The CDR3 length is 13 residues. CDR3 region: CASSLSTNTEAFF. CDR3 bases: TGTGCCAGCAGCTTATCGACGAACACTGAAGCTTTCTTT.

Only a few counts were recorded for this clonotype. This chain joins TRBV6-8 and TRBJ1-5, with D unresolved. The V gene lost 5 bases and the J gene lost 15 bases, with 17 bases spanning the gap. CDR3 length: 12 amino acids. Germline CDR1 is MNHGY and CDR2 is SAAAGT. The CDR3 nucleotides read TGTGCCAGCAGTCACCCCGGGGTAGAGCCGCATTTT. Translated: CASSHPGVEPHF.

This clonotype was seen only a few times. The V gene is TRBV28, the J gene TRBJ1-5; tentative D call: TRBD1 (6 bases). The CDR3 covers 14 residues. Between the trimmed V and J ends, which lost 7 bases and 3 bases, there was a span of 13 bases. Germline lookup yields CDR1 MDHEN and CDR2 SYDVKM. CDR3 DNA: TGTGCCAGCATTACCAGGGGAAACAATCAGCCCCAGCATTTT. Amino acids: CASITRGNNQPQHF.

The V and J genes are TRBV18 and TRBJ2-3, with 8 bases aligning to TRBD2. Germline CDR1 and CDR2: KGHSH and LQKENI. The CDR3 sequence is 18 residues long. J gave up 2 bases and V 3 bases, and 13 bases lay outside the gene matches. CDR3 region: CASSPTLWVAGSTDTQYF. The CDR3 DNA reads TGTGCCAGCTCACCGACCTTGTGGGTAGCGGGGTCCACAGATACGCAGTATTTT.

This clonotype has ten or more counts. The chain recombines TRBV6-2 or TRBV6-3 with TRBJ2-1, with 8 nucleotides matching TRBD1. The CDR3 length is 15 residues. Germline V lookup: CDR1 MNHEY, CDR2 SVGEGT. V shed 5 bases, J shed 3 bases, and the junction held 6 bases outside the gene matches. CDR3 sequence reads: CASSRGQDLYNEQFF. The CDR3, as DNA: TGTGCCAGCAGTAGGGGACAGGACCTCTACAATGAGCAGTTCTTC.

This clonotype was recorded many times. The J gene is TRBJ2-2, the V gene TRBV6-5; TRBD1 agrees at 9 bases. CDR1 and CDR2 from the germline V gene are MNHEY and SVGAGI. CDR3 length: 15 amino acids. Unmatched junction bases numbered 3, after V lost 0 bases and J lost 7 bases. The CDR3 loop reads CASSYSTGGFGELFF. The DNA of the CDR3 is TGTGCCAGCAGTTACTCGACAGGGGGATTCGGGGAGCTGTTTTTT.

On this clonotype: It may be a read error: a sequence one base away is much more abundant. The chain combines TRBV2 with TRBJ1-6; the match to TRBD1 covers 10 bases. CDR3 length equals 13 residues. Germline CDR1 is SNHLY and CDR2 is FYNNEI. CDR3 coding DNA: TGTGCCAGCCAACGGACAGGGGGTTCAACCCTCCACTTT. This encodes CASQRTGGSTLHF.

This clonotype was picked up a small number of times. V gene TRBV4-1 combines with J gene TRBJ1-5; unclear D gene. V was clipped by 0 bases and J by 0 bases, with 15 bases between them. The CDR3 is made up of 18 amino acids. Germline V lookup: CDR1 MGHRA, CDR2 YSYEKL. The CDR3 sequence is CASSQEARITHSNQPQHF. DNA of the CDR3: TGCGCCAGCAGCCAAGAGGCCCGTATAACTCATAGCAATCAGCCCCAGCATTTT.

A few counts support this clonotype. The gene calls are TRBV2 and TRBJ2-1; 10 bases agree with TRBD2. The V gene's germline CDR1 is SNHLY and CDR2 FYNNEI. The CDR3 has 15 residues. Germline trimming cut 8 bases from V and 2 bases from J; bases unmatched to any gene: 6. The chain's CDR3 is CASLFSGGTYNEQFF. CDR3 nucleotides: TGTGCCAGCCTTTTTAGCGGGGGGACCTACAATGAGCAGTTCTTC.

This clonotype was counted a few times. The V call is TRBV2, the J call TRBJ1-1, with D uncertain. Trimming took 4 bases from V and 1 from J, leaving 16 bases between them. The CDR3 totals 16 residues. Germline V gene sequence: CDR1 SNHLY, CDR2 FYNNEI. The CDR3 loop reads CASSVLPDGRNTEAFF. The CDR3 DNA sequence: TGTGCCAGCAGTGTTCTACCGGACGGGCGGAACACTGAAGCTTTCTTT.

V and J are TRBV5-4 and TRBJ2-3, with 13 bases aligning to TRBD2. Germline V gene lookup returns CDR1 SGHNT and CDR2 YYREEE (reference sequence). Trimming took 4 bases from V and 2 from J; bases not matched to a gene: 13. This CDR3 is 19 amino acids long. The CDR3 nucleotides read TGTGCCAGCAGCCACCAACTAGCGGGGGGGATAAAAGACACAGATACGCAGTATTTT. Encoded protein: CASSHQLAGGIKDTDTQYF.